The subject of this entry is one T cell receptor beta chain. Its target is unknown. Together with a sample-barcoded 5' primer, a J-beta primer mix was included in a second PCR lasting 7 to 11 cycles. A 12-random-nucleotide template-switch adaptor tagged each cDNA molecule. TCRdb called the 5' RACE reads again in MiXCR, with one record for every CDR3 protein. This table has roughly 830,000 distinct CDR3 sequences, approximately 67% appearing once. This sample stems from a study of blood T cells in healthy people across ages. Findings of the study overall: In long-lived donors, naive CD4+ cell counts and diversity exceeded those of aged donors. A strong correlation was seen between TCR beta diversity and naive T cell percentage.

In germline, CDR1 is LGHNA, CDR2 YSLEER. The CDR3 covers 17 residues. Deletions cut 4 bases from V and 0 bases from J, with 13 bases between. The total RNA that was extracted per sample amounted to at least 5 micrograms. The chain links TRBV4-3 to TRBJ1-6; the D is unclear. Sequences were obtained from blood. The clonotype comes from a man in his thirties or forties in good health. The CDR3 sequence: CASSLWTLSSYNSPLHF. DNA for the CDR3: TGCGCCAGCAGCCTTTGGACGCTGAGCTCCTATAATTCACCCCTCCACTTT.